These T cell receptor beta chains were read from a single sample in a study of blood T cell repertoires in COVID-19. The table came from immunoSEQ multiplex PCR; TCRdb's copy has only in-frame clones and leaves some out. The data show around 340,000 clones, with approximately 86% seen just once and about 4% held by the top ten. Sequencing was performed on PBMCs or T cells enriched from blood (not recorded which). Source of these receptors: a woman aged 40 to 50 with acute COVID-19. The CDR3 runs from the conserved cysteine through the conserved F or W. D genes are given only for firm matches. The size entry is marked missing in some rows and otherwise reads once, few, many or a size class.

V: TRBV27
D: TRBD2
size: .
J: TRBJ2-4
CDR3: CASSPPGLAAYIQYF
DNA: TGTGCCAGCAGTCCGCCGGGACTAGCGGCATACATTCAGTACTTC

V: TRBV12-3/TRBV12-4
D: .
size: .
J: TRBJ1-1
CDR3: CASRGKDTEAFF
DNA: TGTGCCAGTAGGGGGAAGGACACTGAAGCTTTCTTT

V: TRBV25-1
D: .
size: .
J: TRBJ2-7
CDR3: CARGGKDNEQYF
DNA: TGTGCCCGCGGAGGGAAGGATAACGAGCAGTACTTC

V: TRBV19
D: .
size: .
J: TRBJ2-7
CDR3: CASSIALGETAPYEQYF
DNA: TGTGCCAGTAGTATTGCGCTCGGAGAGACAGCCCCCTACGAGCAGTACTTC

V: TRBV7-2
D: TRBD2
size: .
J: TRBJ2-5
CDR3: CASSLAGLVEETQYF
DNA: TGTGCCAGCAGCCTTGCGGGACTAGTAGAAGAGACCCAGTACTTC

V: TRBV19
D: .
size: .
J: TRBJ2-7
CDR3: CASSTGARRPYEQYF
DNA: TGTGCCAGTAGTACAGGGGCACGGCGTCCCTACGAGCAGTACTTC

V: TRBV5-4
D: TRBD2
size: .
J: TRBJ2-7
CDR3: CASSGAGLAAGEQYF
DNA: TGTGCCAGCAGCGGAGCGGGACTAGCGGCTGGGGAGCAGTACTTC

V: TRBV18
D: .
size: .
J: TRBJ2-5
CDR3: CASSPPLQEYQETQYF
DNA: TGTGCCAGCTCACCACCGCTACAGGAATACCAAGAGACCCAGTACTTC

V: TRBV4-2
D: TRBD2
size: .
J: TRBJ2-1
CDR3: CASSQVLAGGGNEQFF
DNA: TGTGCCAGCAGCCAAGTTCTAGCGGGAGGGGGAAATGAGCAGTTCTTC

V: TRBV6-5
D: TRBD1
size: .
J: TRBJ2-7
CDR3: CASSRDRVTKQYF
DNA: TGTGCCAGCAGTCGGGACAGGGTAACCAAGCAGTACTTC

V: TRBV5-4
D: .
size: .
J: TRBJ2-1
CDR3: CASSLSQGGPYNEQFF
DNA: TGTGCCAGCAGCTTATCTCAGGGGGGTCCCTACAATGAGCAGTTCTTC

V: TRBV20-1
D: .
size: .
J: TRBJ1-1
CDR3: CSATDTEAFF
DNA: TGCAGTGCGACAGACACTGAAGCTTTCTTT

V: TRBV2
D: .
size: .
J: TRBJ2-1
CDR3: CASNYGGGNEQFF
DNA: TGTGCCAGCAACTATGGGGGAGGCAATGAGCAGTTCTTC

V: TRBV6-2/TRBV6-3
D: .
size: .
J: TRBJ2-7
CDR3: CASSLGRGSYEQYF
DNA: TGTGCCAGCAGTTTAGGGCGGGGATCCTACGAGCAGTACTTC

V: TRBV7-9
D: .
size: .
J: TRBJ1-3
CDR3: CASSPGQRSGNTIYF
DNA: TGTGCCAGCAGCCCCGGACAGCGCTCTGGAAACACCATATATTTT

V: TRBV3-1/TRBV3-2
D: TRBD2
size: .
J: TRBJ2-1
CDR3: CASSQDPHSGASPYNEQFF
DNA: TGTGCCAGCAGCCAAGACCCTCATAGCGGGGCCAGCCCCTACAATGAGCAGTTCTTC

V: TRBV6-1
D: TRBD2
size: .
J: TRBJ2-7
CDR3: CASSEWTSGSQLLYF
DNA: TGTGCCAGCAGTGAATGGACTAGCGGGAGCCAACTGCTGTACTTC

V: TRBV27
D: .
size: few
J: TRBJ1-6
CDR3: CASSRTDLYNSPLHF
DNA: TGTGCCAGCAGTCGGACAGATCTCTATAATTCACCCCTCCACTTT

V: TRBV13
D: .
size: .
J: TRBJ2-2
CDR3: CASSPETAIYPAGELFF
DNA: TGTGCCAGCAGCCCCGAGACAGCCATATATCCTGCCGGGGAGCTGTTTTTT

V: TRBV15
D: .
size: .
J: TRBJ1-5
CDR3: CATSRDGRTNQPQHF
DNA: TGTGCCACCAGCAGAGATGGGCGAACCAATCAGCCCCAGCATTTT

V: TRBV5-4
D: .
size: .
J: TRBJ2-7
CDR3: CASSWTPSYEQYF
DNA: TGTGCCAGCAGCTGGACTCCCTCCTACGAGCAGTACTTC

V: TRBV4-3
D: .
size: few
J: TRBJ1-6
CDR3: CASSQDLTLDSPLHF
DNA: TGCGCCAGCAGCCAAGATCTGACACTCGATTCACCCCTCCACTTT

V: TRBV9
D: TRBD2
size: .
J: TRBJ2-3
CDR3: CASSVWGLAGGGADTQYF
DNA: TGTGCCAGCAGCGTATGGGGACTAGCGGGAGGAGGGGCAGATACGCAGTATTTT

V: TRBV12-3/TRBV12-4
D: .
size: .
J: TRBJ1-3
CDR3: CASVYLTGNTIYF
DNA: TGTGCCAGCGTCTACCTAACGGGAAACACCATATATTTT

V: TRBV2
D: .
size: .
J: TRBJ1-1
CDR3: CASSLDLQFGTGTNTEAFF
DNA: TGTGCCAGCAGTCTCGATCTTCAATTTGGTACAGGGACGAACACTGAAGCTTTCTTT

V: TRBV7-9
D: .
size: .
J: TRBJ1-6
CDR3: CASSLGGNSPLHF
DNA: TGTGCCAGCAGCTTAGGGGGCAATTCACCCCTCCACTTT

V: TRBV5-1
D: .
size: .
J: TRBJ2-1
CDR3: CASSHGERYNEQFF
DNA: TGCGCCAGCAGCCACGGGGAGCGCTACAATGAGCAGTTCTTC

V: TRBV27
D: TRBD1
size: .
J: TRBJ1-4
CDR3: CASSVKWDRLVATNEKLFF
DNA: TGTGCCAGCAGTGTAAAATGGGACAGACTAGTTGCAACTAATGAAAAACTGTTTTTT

V: TRBV19
D: TRBD1
size: .
J: TRBJ1-5
CDR3: CASSTPGFTGGQQPQHF
DNA: TGTGCCAGTAGTACGCCAGGGTTTACAGGGGGACAGCAGCCCCAGCATTTT

V: TRBV7-3
D: TRBD2
size: .
J: TRBJ2-1
CDR3: CASSLRPGGGYNEQFF
DNA: TGTGCCAGCAGCTTAAGGCCAGGCGGGGGCTACAATGAGCAGTTCTTC

V: TRBV28
D: .
size: .
J: TRBJ1-1
CDR3: CASSSYTIWAFF
DNA: TGTGCCAGCAGTTCGTACACTATATGGGCTTTCTTT

V: TRBV4-1
D: TRBD1
size: .
J: TRBJ2-2
CDR3: CASSRTGTVNTGELFF
DNA: TGCGCCAGCAGCCGCACAGGGACAGTTAACACCGGGGAGCTGTTTTTT

V: TRBV5-4
D: .
size: .
J: TRBJ2-1
CDR3: CASRGRNEQFF
DNA: TGTGCCAGCAGGGGCAGGAATGAGCAGTTCTTC

V: TRBV7-9
D: TRBD2
size: .
J: TRBJ2-1
CDR3: CASSSGTLYNEQFF
DNA: TGTGCCAGCAGCAGCGGGACTCTCTACAATGAGCAGTTCTTC

V: TRBV10-3
D: .
size: .
J: TRBJ1-1
CDR3: CAISATRQVTKNTEAFF
DNA: TGTGCCATCAGTGCCACAAGACAGGTTACGAAGAACACTGAAGCTTTCTTT

V: TRBV7-2
D: .
size: .
J: TRBJ2-1
CDR3: CASSPTAENYNEQFF
DNA: TGTGCCAGCAGCCCCACGGCGGAGAACTACAATGAGCAGTTCTTC